This record concerns one T cell receptor (beta chain) sequence. Its antigen is unknown. The protocol was immunoSEQ multiplex PCR, while the TCRdb copy is restricted to in-frame clones and leaves out a portion. This sample has about 16,000 clones, with 75% to 80% found just once. This sample is drawn from a study of vaccination effects on CD4 cells after COVID-19. General study results and limits: Of the vaccine-induced clones from healthy vaccinees, merely 1 of 255 recognized common cold coronaviruses as well. Convalescent patients were scarce in the study, and it lacked early post-infection timepoints.

CDR3 size: 16 residues. Per the germline V gene, CDR1 is LGHDT and CDR2 is YNNKEL (reference sequence). V lost 6 bases and J lost 9, with 24 bases in between. ViraFEST used viral peptide pools to expand antigen-specific CD4+ T cells before sequencing. CD4+ T cells were isolated after 10 days of culture. Two-dose BNT162b2 or mRNA-1273 vaccination was given to participants. The researchers cultured some 1.9 million PBMC per well with approximately 11 IU/ml IL-2 and approximately 9.3 ug/ml peptides. In the cultures, half the medium was exchanged for IL-2 medium on days 3 and 7. The source was CD4+ T cells from PBMCs cultured with HCoV-NL63 spike peptides, collected after COVID-19 vaccination. The chain recombines TRBV3-1 (or the pseudogene TRBV3-2) with TRBJ1-5, with a tentative D call TRBD1 (5 bases). The receptor was isolated from a human donor who received a COVID-19 vaccine. CDR3: CASRNSRPGGLRPQHF. CDR3 in DNA: TGTGCCAGCAGAAACTCGAGACCGGGGGGGTTAAGGCCCCAGCATTTT.